These 15 T cell receptor beta chains were all obtained from the same sample, sequenced in a study of cytomegalovirus exposure and HLA in healthy donors. A multiplex PCR was run with 60 Vbeta primers and 13 Jbeta primers. Sequenced by immunoSEQ multiplex PCR; TCRdb stores in-frame clones only, minus some. Here the sample spans roughly 60,000 clones, less than 85% being singletons. Specimen: PBMCs. These receptors originate from a woman aged 25-40 years in good health and CMV-seronegative.

J is TRBJ2-7 and V is TRBV7-9; 10 positions agree with TRBD2. Germline CDR1 SEHNR, CDR2 FQNEAQ (reference sequence). V gave up 1 base and J gave up 6 bases; unmatched junction bases: 9. CDR3 length: 16 amino acids. CDR3 DNA: TGTGCCAGCAGCTTAGTACCTAGCGGGAGAGTATTCGAGCAGTACTTC. Protein sequence: CASSLVPSGRVFEQYF. Combining the CDR3 with reference TRBV7-9 and TRBJ2-7 gives the whole variable domain DTGVSQNPRHKITKRGQNVTFRCDPISEHNRLYWYRQTLGQGPEFLTYFQNEAQLEKSRLLSDRFSAERPKGSFSTLEIQRTEQGDSAMYLCASSLVPSGRVFEQYFGPGTRLTVT.

The chain carries TRBV6-5 and TRBJ2-7; 9 bases agree with TRBD1. After removal of 6 bases from V and 0 bases from J, the junction contained 3 bases not matched to a gene. There are 14 residues in the CDR3. Germline CDR1 and CDR2: MNHEY and SVGAGI. The CDR3 region has the DNA TGTGCCAGCAGATTACAGGGGGCCTCCTACGAGCAGTACTTC. Protein sequence: CASRLQGASYEQYF.

The chain has TRBV5-4 and TRBJ1-4, with 9 bases that match TRBD1. The CDR3 is 15 residues long. The germline gives CDR1 SGHNT, CDR2 YYREEE (reference sequence). Trimming at V came to 4 bases and at J to 8 bases, leaving 9 bases not matched to a gene. CDR3 sequence: CASSQGGQGNEKLFF. In DNA form, the CDR3 reads TGTGCCAGCAGCCAGGGGGGACAGGGTAACGAAAAACTGTTTTTT.

This sequence joins TRBV11-2 and TRBJ1-4, with 7 bases that match TRBD1. This CDR3 region has 15 residues. Unmatched junction bases numbered 10, after V lost 5 bases and J lost 7 bases. Germline V CDR1 and CDR2: SGHAT, FQNNGV. Written as DNA, the CDR3 is TGTGCCAGCAGCCCTTTCCCAGGGGGAGGTGAAAAACTGTTTTTT. It specifies CASSPFPGGGEKLFF. Based on the CDR3 plus reference TRBV11-2 and TRBJ1-4, the full variable domain is EAGVAQSPRYKIIEKRQSVAFWCNPISGHATLYWYQQILGQGPKLLIQFQNNGVVDDSQLPKDRFSAERLKGVDSTLKIQPAKLEDSAVYLCASSPFPGGGEKLFFGSGTQLSVL.

The chain combines TRBV6-5 with TRBJ1-1; a possible D gene is TRBD1 (6 bases). The CDR3 is made up of 14 amino acids. The germline CDR1 and CDR2 sequences are MNHEY and SVGAGI. Deletions cut 6 bases from V and 2 bases from J, with 13 bases between. The CDR3 nucleotides read TGTGCCAGCAGACTGCAGGGGTATAACACTGAAGCTTTCTTT. Translating it yields CASRLQGYNTEAFF.

This clone was seen only a few times. This chain connects TRBV5-6 to TRBJ1-1; 7 bases are shared with TRBD1. Trimming cost V 2 bases and J 8 bases; bases outside gene matches: 9. Germline assignment: CDR1 SGHDT and CDR2 YYEEEE. The CDR3 has 14 amino acids. The CDR3 is CASSFYDRVVEAFF. DNA of the CDR3: TGTGCCAGCAGCTTCTATGACAGGGTCGTAGAAGCTTTCTTT.

Concerning this clone: One end of the junction fails to match germline, which may point to a read error. The chain links TRBV7-7 to TRBJ2-2, with TRBD2 matching 8 bases. This CDR3 is built from 15 residues. Germline CDR1 and CDR2: SSHAT and FNYEAQ (reference sequence). The CDR3 is CASSPVGLGTGELFF. The CDR3 nucleotides read TGTGCTAGCAGCCCGGTGGGACTAGGCACCGGGGAGCTGTTTTTT.

The chain couples TRBV27 to TRBJ2-7, with 9 positions matching TRBD1. V lost 7 bases, J lost 5 bases, and 9 bases stayed unmatched. The CDR3 has 14 residues. The germline gives CDR1 MNHEY, CDR2 SMNVEV (reference sequence). The DNA for the CDR3 is TGTGCCAGCATTCCCGGGACAGGGAGCCACGAGCAGTACGTC. This sequence encodes CASIPGTGSHEQYV.

This clone was picked up a small number of times. This chain joins TRBV6-1 and TRBJ2-1, with TRBD1 matching 9 bases. This CDR3 region has 16 residues. Unmatched junction bases numbered 9, after V lost 4 bases and J lost 5 bases. Per the germline V gene, CDR1 is MNHNS and CDR2 is SASEGT. CDR3 amino acids: CASSVVSGTGNNEQFF. In DNA form, the CDR3 reads TGTGCCAGCAGTGTAGTGTCCGGGACAGGGAACAATGAGCAGTTCTTC.

V is TRBV21-1 and J is TRBJ2-5; TRBD1 is taken as the D call from the table, unchecked against the DNA. TRBV21-1 is deemed a pseudogene. The CDR3 loop spans 14 amino acids. The CDR3 sequence is CASSKKGVEETQYF. DNA of the CDR3: TGTGCCAGCAGCAAAAAGGGGGTCGAAGAGACCCAGTACTTC.

V gene TRBV28 combines with J gene TRBJ2-2; 8 bases align to TRBD2. This CDR3 has 15 residues. After removal of 6 bases from V and 8 bases from J, the junction contained 11 bases not matched to a gene. The germline CDR1 and CDR2 sequences are MDHEN and SYDVKM. The CDR3 region is CASSLNGRGIGELFF. The CDR3 DNA sequence: TGTGCCAGCAGCCTAAACGGGAGGGGGATAGGGGAGCTGTTTTTT.

As DNA, the CDR3 is TGTGCCAGTAGTATAGTGGCAGGGAACTATGGCTACACCTTC. Protein sequence: CASSIVAGNYGYTF. V gene TRBV19 combines with J gene TRBJ1-2, with D perhaps matching TRBD1 (5 bases). V dropped 1 base and J dropped 2 bases, with 8 bases sitting between them. The CDR3 totals 14 residues. Germline values: CDR1 LNHDA, CDR2 SQIVND (reference sequence).

This clone has only a few counts. This sequence joins TRBV6-5 and TRBJ1-4; 7 bases match TRBD1. CDR1 and CDR2 (germline): MNHEY, SVGAGI. The CDR3 consists of 14 residues. J was trimmed by 8 bases and V by 2 bases; bases with no gene match: 5. CDR3 region: CASSYDRDREKLFF. The CDR3 DNA sequence: TGTGCCAGCAGTTACGACAGGGACCGGGAAAAACTGTTTTTT.

The sample holds a few counts of this clone. V and J are TRBV19 and TRBJ2-2; D call uncertain. The germline V gene has CDR1 LNHDA and CDR2 SQIVND (reference sequence). The CDR3 consists of 15 residues. The V end was cut by 7 bases, the J end by 3 bases, with 15 bases between. The CDR3 sequence: CASTTVLPYTGELFF. The CDR3 region has the DNA TGTGCCAGTACCACGGTTCTACCTTACACCGGGGAGCTGTTTTTT.

The gene calls are TRBV19 and TRBJ2-7; 7 bases map to TRBD2. This CDR3 region has 14 residues. Germline trimming cut 3 bases from V and 2 bases from J; bases unmatched to any gene: 4. The germline V gene encodes CDR1 LNHDA and CDR2 SQIVND (reference sequence). The CDR3 DNA sequence: TGTGCCAGTAGTATCCCGGGACTAACCTACGAGCAGTACTTC. It translates to CASSIPGLTYEQYF.